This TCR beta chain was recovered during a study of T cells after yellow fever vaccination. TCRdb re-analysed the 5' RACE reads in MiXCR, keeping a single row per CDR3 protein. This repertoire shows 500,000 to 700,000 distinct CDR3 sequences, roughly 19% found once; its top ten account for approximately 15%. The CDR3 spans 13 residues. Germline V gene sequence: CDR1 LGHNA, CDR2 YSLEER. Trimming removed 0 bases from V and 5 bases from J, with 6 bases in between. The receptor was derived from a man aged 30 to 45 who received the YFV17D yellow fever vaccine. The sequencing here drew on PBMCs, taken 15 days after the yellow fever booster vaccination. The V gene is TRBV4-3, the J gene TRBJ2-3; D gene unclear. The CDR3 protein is CASSQEVGDTQYF. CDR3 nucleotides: TGCGCCAGCAGCCAAGAAGTAGGAGATACGCAGTATTTT.